Shown below are 30 T cell receptor beta chains from a single sample sequenced in a study of T-cell reconstitution after alpha-beta-depleted transplantation in children. The TCRbeta library was prepared with unique molecular identifiers. A single record per CDR3 protein comes from TCRdb applying MiXCR to the PCR reads. The sample includes a few hundred thousand distinct CDR3 sequences, more than 20% of them seen just once. Material: PBMCs, mostly from graft donor cells, obtained 360 days after TCRalphabeta/CD19-depleted stem cell transplant. These receptor sequences come from a female patient aged 2-10 years who had a stem cell transplant for congenital amegakaryocytic thrombocytopenia, so the T cells may come from the graft donor.

CDR3 nucleotide sequence: TGTGCCAGCTCACCGCAGGGCTCGGGCACCGGGGAGCTGTTTTTT. Its protein is CASSPQGSGTGELFF. V usage is TRBV18 and J usage is TRBJ2-2, with D maybe TRBD1 (5 bases). Germline CDR1 and CDR2: KGHSH and LQKENI. Trimming pared 3 bases from V and 4 bases from J, leaving 12 bases between. The CDR3 runs to 15 residues. Based on the CDR3 plus reference TRBV18 and TRBJ2-2, the full variable domain is NAGVMQNPRHLVRRRGQEARLRCSPMKGHSHVYWYRQLPEEGLKFMVYLQKENIIDESGMPKERFSAEFPKEGPSILRIQQVVRGDSAAYFCASSPQGSGTGELFFGEGSRLTVL.

This clonotype occurred a few times. The gene calls are TRBV20-1 and TRBJ2-1; TRBD2 matches at 7 bases. Germline CDR1 is DFQATT and CDR2 is SNEGSKA (reference sequence). The CDR3 extends over 15 amino acids. V dropped 3 bases and J dropped 9; count of bases not matched to a gene: 14. CDR3 in amino acids: CSARRGKALPVEQFF. The CDR3 bases are TGCAGTGCTAGGCGGGGGAAAGCCCTGCCTGTTGAGCAGTTCTTC.

This clonotype was observed a few times. The CDR3 coding sequence is TGTGCCAGCAGTTTAGATGGTAGCGGGGGGCCCTCAAATGAGCAGTTCTTC. As protein: CASSLDGSGGPSNEQFF. The rearrangement links TRBV12-3 or TRBV12-4 to TRBJ2-1; 10 bases line up with TRBD2. The CDR3 totals 17 residues. After removal of 1 base from V and 7 bases from J, the junction contained 10 bases not matched to a gene.

The chain joins TRBV7-6 to TRBJ2-3, with D possibly being TRBD1 (6 bases). This CDR3 spans 15 amino acids. V gave up 7 bases and J gave up 4 bases, with 18 bases separating them. CDR1 is SGHVS, CDR2 FNYEAQ, per germline. CDR3 in DNA: TGTGCCAGCACCATTACCAGGGGCTTTGCAGATACGCAGTATTTT. Amino acids: CASTITRGFADTQYF.

The chain has TRBV24-1 and TRBJ1-3; a weak D match, TRBD1 (6 bases). Germline CDR1 and CDR2: KGHDR and SFDVKD. V was pared by 3 bases and J by 4 bases, with 18 bases between. The length of the CDR3 is 17 residues. CDR3 DNA: TGTGCCACCAGTGATCCTGCCTCAGGGGTATGCGGAAACACCATATATTTT. This codes for CATSDPASGVCGNTIYF.

This rearrangement joins TRBV12-3 or TRBV12-4 to TRBJ2-3, with 9 bases identical to TRBD1. The CDR3 spans 13 residues. The chain's CDR3 is CQNRGQGTDTQYF. The CDR3 DNA reads TGTCAGAACAGGGGGCAAGGCACAGATACGCAGTATTTT.

This clonotype was counted between two and nine times. This chain joins TRBV20-1 and TRBJ2-3; D remains unclear. CDR3 size: 13 residues. Per germline, CDR1 DFQATT and CDR2 SNEGSKA (reference sequence). V gave up 7 bases and J gave up 5 bases, with 16 bases separating them. The CDR3 DNA follows: TGCAGTGATTCGATCCTTTCGAGAGATACGCAGTATTTT. Its protein is CSDSILSRDTQYF.

The chain employs TRBV13 and TRBJ1-2; D gene unclear. Trimming stripped 6 bases from V and 4 bases from J, with 21 bases between. The CDR3 has 16 residues. Per germline, CDR1 PRHDT and CDR2 FYEKMQ (reference sequence). CDR3 sequence reads: CASSSRWRASGYGYTF. For the CDR3, the DNA is TGTGCCAGCAGTTCCAGATGGAGAGCGTCCGGCTATGGCTACACCTTC. The variable domain in full, with the rest retrieved from reference TRBV13 and TRBJ1-2, is AAGVIQSPRHLIKEKRETATLKCYPIPRHDTVYWYQQGPGQDPQFLISFYEKMQSDKGSIPDRFSAQQFSDYHSELNMSSLELGDSALYFCASSSRWRASGYGYTFGSGTRLTVV.

The chain combines TRBV28 with TRBJ1-4; D unresolved. Germline CDR1 and CDR2: MDHEN and SYDVKM. This CDR3 has 15 amino acids. V lost 5 bases to trimming and J lost 10 bases, with 20 bases between them. CDR3 protein: CASSPPPTFLGKLFF. CDR3 sequence (DNA): TGTGCCAGCAGTCCCCCCCCCACCTTTCTGGGAAAACTGTTTTTT.

With respect to this clonotype: This sequence may be a read error, since a much larger clone differs from it by one base. The chain carries TRBV20-1 and TRBJ2-7; D possibly corresponds to TRBD1 (5 bases). CDR1 is DFQATT, CDR2 SNEGSKA, per germline (reference sequence). This CDR3 comprises 12 residues. Trimming shortened V by 6 bases and J by 3 bases, and 12 bases separated the two germline ends. The CDR3 DNA sequence: TGCAGTGCCAGCTCAGGGTTCTACGAGCAGTACTTC. Translated: CSASSGFYEQYF.

The chain couples TRBV2 to TRBJ2-6; TRBD1 agrees at 10 bases. CDR1 SNHLY and CDR2 FYNNEI come from the germline V gene. The ends lost 3 bases at V and 0 bases at J; junction bases unmatched: 5. CDR3 length: 18 amino acids. CDR3 nucleotide sequence: TGTGCCAGCAGTGATTACGGACAGGGGGTCTCTGGGGCCAACGTCCTGACTTTC. It codes for CASSDYGQGVSGANVLTF.

This clonotype has a count of ten or more. The genes are TRBV4-1 and TRBJ2-2; no clear D gene. Germline V gives CDR1 MGHRA, CDR2 YSYEKL. There are 18 residues in the CDR3. V lost 3 bases and J 1 base, leaving 18 bases between the germline ends. The CDR3 here is CASSQVASNPRNTGELFF. In DNA, the CDR3 is TGCGCCAGCAGCCAGGTGGCCTCCAACCCCAGGAACACCGGGGAGCTGTTTTTT.

This chain links TRBV5-1 with TRBJ2-2; D might be TRBD2 (5 bases). Germline V CDR1 and CDR2: SGHRS, YFSETQ. The CDR3 spans 16 residues. The V gene lost 3 bases and the J gene lost 7 bases, with 19 bases spanning the gap. This chain's CDR3 is CASSYGPRESVGELFF. The CDR3 DNA follows: TGCGCCAGCAGCTACGGTCCCCGGGAATCAGTCGGGGAGCTGTTTTTT.

This chain joins TRBV4-1 and TRBJ2-2, with D uncertain. The CDR3 loop spans 17 amino acids. Per germline, CDR1 MGHRA and CDR2 YSYEKL. Trimming removed 7 bases from V and 2 bases from J, with 20 bases in between. CDR3 coding DNA: TGCGCCAGCACACTTGGCAACCTCTACAGTAACACCGGGGAGCTGTTTTTT. It codes for CASTLGNLYSNTGELFF.

In this sample, this clonotype turned up many times. V gene TRBV29-1 combines with J gene TRBJ2-3; TRBD1 matches 9 bases. Per the germline V gene, CDR1 is SQVTM and CDR2 is ANQGSEA. The trim removed 6 bases at V and 4 bases at J, leaving 2 bases unmatched. The CDR3 runs to 12 residues. CDR3 in amino acids: CSVGDRADTQYF. DNA of the CDR3: TGCAGCGTAGGGGACAGGGCAGATACGCAGTATTTT.

This clonotype occurred a few times. V usage is TRBV28 and J usage is TRBJ2-7; the D gene is possibly TRBD1 (5 bases). The CDR3 totals 14 residues. The germline V gene encodes CDR1 MDHEN and CDR2 SYDVKM. Trimming pared 2 bases from V and 4 bases from J, leaving 12 bases between. The CDR3 here is CASSLVLTVYEQYF. The CDR3, as DNA: TGTGCCAGCAGTTTAGTGTTGACAGTATACGAGCAGTACTTC.

This chain uses TRBV7-9 with TRBJ2-2; 7 bases fit TRBD2. CDR3 length equals 14 residues. Germline CDR1 and CDR2: SEHNR and FQNEAQ (reference sequence). Unmatched junction bases numbered 3, after V lost 1 base and J lost 7 bases. CDR3 DNA sequence: TGTGCCAGCAGCTTAGTAGCGGGCCGCGGGGAGCTGTTTTTT. Translated: CASSLVAGRGELFF.

This clonotype has a handful of counts. This chain connects TRBV5-1 to TRBJ1-6; tentatively, D is TRBD1 (5 bases). V shed 4 bases and J shed 9 bases, with 11 bases lying between them. The CDR3 is 13 residues long. The germline V gene has CDR1 SGHRS and CDR2 YFSETQ. This chain's CDR3 is CASSRDASSPLHF. CDR3 DNA sequence: TGCGCCAGCAGCAGGGACGCAAGTTCACCCCTCCACTTT.

This clonotype was seen more than once but under ten times. This rearrangement joins TRBV4-1 to TRBJ1-3, with a tentative D call TRBD1 (5 bases). The germline V gene has CDR1 MGHRA and CDR2 YSYEKL. There are 15 residues in the CDR3. V lost 3 bases, J lost 2 bases, and 11 bases lay in between. In DNA form, the CDR3 reads TGCGCCAGCAGCCATTCTGGGGGGACTGGAAACACCATATATTTT. This encodes CASSHSGGTGNTIYF.

This clonotype was counted a few times. The chain links TRBV4-3 to TRBJ2-7; 11 bases are shared with TRBD1. Unmatched junction bases numbered 5, after V lost 0 bases and J lost 4 bases. Germline-derived CDR1 and CDR2 are LGHNA and YSLEER. This CDR3 is built from 16 residues. The chain's CDR3 is CASSQDSGQGAYEQYF. The DNA of the CDR3 is TGCGCCAGCAGCCAAGATTCAGGACAGGGGGCATACGAGCAGTACTTC.

The J gene is TRBJ2-2, the V gene TRBV20-1; D assignment may be TRBD1 or TRBD2 (5 bases each). The CDR3 consists of 16 residues. Deletions cut 0 bases from V and 3 bases from J, with 14 bases between. Germline CDR1 DFQATT, CDR2 SNEGSKA (reference sequence). In DNA form, the CDR3 reads TGCAGTGCTAGAGATATGCAGGGAGAGGACACCGGGGAGCTGTTTTTT. Amino acids: CSARDMQGEDTGELFF.

This sequence joins TRBV12-3 or TRBV12-4 and TRBJ2-1; possibly TRBD2 for D (5 bases). The V gene lost 3 bases and the J gene lost 2 bases, with 17 bases spanning the gap. The CDR3 sequence is 17 residues long. CDR3 bases: TGTGCCAGCAGTTTTCGGGCCCCGGGGAGTACCTACAATGAGCAGTTCTTC. Protein product: CASSFRAPGSTYNEQFF.

V gene TRBV27 combines with J gene TRBJ2-5, with D possibly called TRBD1 or TRBD2 (5 bases each). V lost 6 bases and J 5 bases, leaving 16 bases between the germline ends. Germline CDR1 MNHEY, CDR2 SMNVEV (reference sequence). CDR3 length: 14 residues. CDR3 sequence reads: CASRGDDPRETQYF. Here the CDR3 DNA reads TGTGCCAGCAGAGGGGACGACCCAAGGGAGACCCAGTACTTC.

This clonotype has only a few counts. The chain has TRBV30 and TRBJ1-1; D unclear. Trimming removed 0 bases at V and 0 bases at J, with 8 bases between. CDR3 length equals 14 residues. Germline V lookup: CDR1 GTSNPN, CDR2 SVGIG (reference sequence). The CDR3, as DNA: TGTGCCTGGAGTGTACCTGCCTTGAACACTGAAGCTTTCTTT. Translating it yields CAWSVPALNTEAFF.

The chain recombines TRBV11-2 with TRBJ2-1; 8 bases are a match to TRBD2. V shed 5 bases and J 16 bases; nucleotides not matched to a gene: 10. This CDR3 comprises 12 residues. Per the germline V gene, CDR1 is SGHAT and CDR2 is FQNNGV. CDR3 DNA: TGTGCCAGCAGCCACCTCGGACTAGCTACCTTCTTC. It yields the protein CASSHLGLATFF.

The J gene is TRBJ2-1, the V gene TRBV30, with D perhaps being TRBD1 or TRBD2 (5 bases each). The germline V gene has CDR1 GTSNPN and CDR2 SVGIG (reference sequence). Trimming removed 0 bases from V and 5 bases from J, with 14 bases in between. CDR3 length: 15 amino acids. Written as DNA, the CDR3 is TGTGCCTGGAGTGTAAGGGTAGTGGGGGACAATGAGCAGTTCTTC. Translation gives CAWSVRVVGDNEQFF.

The V gene is TRBV2, the J gene TRBJ2-5; D unresolved. Germline-derived CDR1 and CDR2 are SNHLY and FYNNEI. V lost 7 bases and J lost 7, with 10 bases in between. The CDR3 contains 11 residues. The CDR3 loop is CASTDVWTQYF. DNA of the CDR3: TGTGCCAGCACAGACGTGTGGACCCAGTACTTC.

This clonotype has just a few counts. V gene TRBV20-1 combines with J gene TRBJ1-1; D call uncertain. The CDR3 runs 13 residues. V lost 2 bases and J lost 4, with 11 bases in between. From germline, CDR1 is DFQATT and CDR2 SNEGSKA (reference sequence). CDR3 region: CSARLGPSTEAFF. CDR3 in DNA: TGCAGTGCTAGACTCGGACCCTCCACTGAAGCTTTCTTT.

Here the CDR3 reads CSVGVGLAGYNEQFF. The CDR3 region has the DNA TGCAGCGTTGGGGTAGGACTAGCGGGTTACAATGAGCAGTTCTTC. The genes are TRBV29-1 and TRBJ2-1; 11 bases line up with TRBD2. This CDR3 is built from 15 residues. Germline CDR1 reads SQVTM; CDR2 reads ANQGSEA. The V segment lost 4 bases and the J segment 4 bases; nucleotides outside the gene matches: 6.

As for this clonotype: The junction differs from germline at one of its ends, possibly a read error. The chain joins TRBV5-1 to TRBJ2-1, with D possibly TRBD1 on 6 matching bases. The CDR3 extends over 15 amino acids. Germline V gene sequence: CDR1 SGHRS, CDR2 YFSETQ. In DNA, the CDR3 is TGCGCCAGCAGCTACACAGGGTCCTCCTTCAATGAGCAGTTCTTC. Protein sequence: CASSYTGSSFNEQFF.